Sequencing of this T cell receptor (beta chain) was carried out in a study of shared clonotypes between healthy human individuals. About the research overall: Two women and three men aged 18 to 49 made up the donors.

Only a few counts were recorded for this clone. The same CDR3 also results from other DNA sequences found in this sample. CD45RA-negative memory and CD45RA+ naive subsets were split from the CD4+ cells. On sorted subsets, replicate PCRs used 200 to 250 ng DNA, or 25,000 to 35,000 T cell genomes. TCRdb's copy holds only in-frame clones and misses some; the assay was immunoSEQ multiplex PCR. The sample consists of 2 million to 2.5 million clones, roughly 92% of them appearing once. CDR3 length: 15 residues. The germline gives CDR1 SGDLS, CDR2 YYNGEE. The V segment lost 0 bases and the J segment 4 bases; nucleotides outside the gene matches: 3.

The gene calls are TRBV9 and TRBJ1-1, with TRBD1 matching over 10 bases. What was sequenced was naive CD4+ T cells from PBMCs. Subset: CD45RA+ positively selected. The TCR originated in a man in his late teens or twenties in good health. Some clones in this sample may be carry-over from other donors' samples. This chain's CDR3 is CASSVVGQGGTEAFF. In DNA form, the CDR3 reads TGTGCCAGCAGCGTAGTTGGACAGGGGGGCACTGAAGCTTTCTTT.